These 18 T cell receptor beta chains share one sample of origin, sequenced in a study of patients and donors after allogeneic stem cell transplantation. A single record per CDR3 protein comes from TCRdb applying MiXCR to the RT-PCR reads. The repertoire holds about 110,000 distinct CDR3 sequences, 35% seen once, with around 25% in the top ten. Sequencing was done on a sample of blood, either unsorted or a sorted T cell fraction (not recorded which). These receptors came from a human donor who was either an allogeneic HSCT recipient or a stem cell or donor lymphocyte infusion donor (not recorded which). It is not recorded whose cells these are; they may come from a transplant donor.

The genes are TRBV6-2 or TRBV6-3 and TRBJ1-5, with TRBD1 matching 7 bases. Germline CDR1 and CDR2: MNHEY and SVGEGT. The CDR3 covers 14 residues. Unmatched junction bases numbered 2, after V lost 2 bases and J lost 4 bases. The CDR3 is CASSYDRVNQPQHF. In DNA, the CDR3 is TGTGCCAGCAGTTACGACAGGGTGAATCAGCCCCAGCATTTT.

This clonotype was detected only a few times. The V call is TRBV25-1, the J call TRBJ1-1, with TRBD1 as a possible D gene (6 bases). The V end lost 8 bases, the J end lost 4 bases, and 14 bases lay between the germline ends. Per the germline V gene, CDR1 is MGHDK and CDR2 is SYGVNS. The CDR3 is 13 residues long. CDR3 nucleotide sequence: TGTGCCAGCGTCCAGGGGATTGGCACTGAAGCTTTCTTT. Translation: CASVQGIGTEAFF.

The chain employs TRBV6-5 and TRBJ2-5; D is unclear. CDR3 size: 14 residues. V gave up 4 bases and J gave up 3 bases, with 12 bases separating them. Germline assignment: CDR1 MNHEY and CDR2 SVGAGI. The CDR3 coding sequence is TGTGCCAGCAGTTTCCTACTTGCCAAAGAGACCCAGTACTTC. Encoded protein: CASSFLLAKETQYF.

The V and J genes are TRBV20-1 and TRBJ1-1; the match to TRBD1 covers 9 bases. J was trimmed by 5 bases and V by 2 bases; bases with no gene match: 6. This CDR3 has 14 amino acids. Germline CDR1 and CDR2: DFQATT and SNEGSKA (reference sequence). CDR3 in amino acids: CSARFTTGGTEAFF. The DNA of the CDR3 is TGCAGTGCTAGATTCACGACAGGGGGGACTGAAGCTTTCTTT.

CDR3 coding DNA: TGTGCCAGCAGTCCCCTTGGTGGGACGCGGTACAATGAGCAGTTCTTC. This gives the protein CASSPLGGTRYNEQFF. The chain carries TRBV27 and TRBJ2-1; D tentatively fits TRBD1 or TRBD2 (5 bases each). The CDR3 has 16 residues. V lost 5 bases and J 4 bases, leaving 18 bases between the germline ends. CDR1 and CDR2 (germline): MNHEY, SMNVEV (reference sequence).

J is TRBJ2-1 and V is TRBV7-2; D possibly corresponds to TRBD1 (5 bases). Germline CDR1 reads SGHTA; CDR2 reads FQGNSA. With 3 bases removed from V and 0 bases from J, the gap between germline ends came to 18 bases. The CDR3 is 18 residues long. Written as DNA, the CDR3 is TGTGCCAGCAGCTTGTATCATGGGGCCTTCGGCTCCTACAATGAGCAGTTCTTC. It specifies CASSLYHGAFGSYNEQFF.

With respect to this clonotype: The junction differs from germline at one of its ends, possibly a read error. CDR3 DNA: TGCAGTGCTAGGGTCGGGGGAGGAAAGCTCTTC. This encodes CSARVGGGKLF. The chain links TRBV20-1 to TRBJ2-1; D is perhaps TRBD2 (6 bases). CDR1 is DFQATT, CDR2 SNEGSKA, per germline (reference sequence). The CDR3 sequence is 11 residues long.

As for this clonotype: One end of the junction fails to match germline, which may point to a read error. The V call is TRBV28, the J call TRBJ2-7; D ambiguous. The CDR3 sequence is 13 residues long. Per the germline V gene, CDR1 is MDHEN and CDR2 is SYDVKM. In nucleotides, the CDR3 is TGTGCCAGCGGCGTTCTAGGTGTTTACGGGCAGTACTTC. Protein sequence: CASGVLGVYGQYF.

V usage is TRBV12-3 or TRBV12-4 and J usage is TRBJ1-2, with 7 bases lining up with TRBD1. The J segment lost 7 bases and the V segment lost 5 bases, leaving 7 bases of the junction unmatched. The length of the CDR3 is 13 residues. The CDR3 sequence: CASSPGTERGYTF. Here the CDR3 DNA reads TGTGCCAGCAGTCCGGGGACAGAGCGTGGCTACACCTTC.

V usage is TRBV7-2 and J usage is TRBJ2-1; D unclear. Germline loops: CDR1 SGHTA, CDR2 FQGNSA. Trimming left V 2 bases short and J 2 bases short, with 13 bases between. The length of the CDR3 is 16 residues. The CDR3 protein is CASSLTRHRPYNEQFF. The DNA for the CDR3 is TGTGCCAGCAGCTTAACCCGACACCGCCCCTACAATGAGCAGTTCTTC.

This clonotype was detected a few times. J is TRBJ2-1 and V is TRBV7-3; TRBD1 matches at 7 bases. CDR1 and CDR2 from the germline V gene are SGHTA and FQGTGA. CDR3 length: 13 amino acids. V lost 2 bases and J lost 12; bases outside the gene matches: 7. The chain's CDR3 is CASSLLGGPPQFF. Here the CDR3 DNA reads TGTGCCAGCAGCTTATTAGGGGGCCCTCCGCAGTTCTTC.

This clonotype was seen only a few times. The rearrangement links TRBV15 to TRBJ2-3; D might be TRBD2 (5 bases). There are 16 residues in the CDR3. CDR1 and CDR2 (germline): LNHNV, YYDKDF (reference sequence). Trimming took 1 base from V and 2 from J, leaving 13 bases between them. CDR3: CATSRGERLATDTQYF. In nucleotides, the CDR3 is TGTGCCACCAGCAGAGGGGAGCGTCTTGCCACAGATACGCAGTATTTT.

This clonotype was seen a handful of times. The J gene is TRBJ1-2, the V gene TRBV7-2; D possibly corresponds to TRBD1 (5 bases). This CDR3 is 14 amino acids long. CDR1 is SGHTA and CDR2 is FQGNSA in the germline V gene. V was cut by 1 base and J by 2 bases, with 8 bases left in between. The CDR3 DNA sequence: TGTGCCAGCAGCTTAGGGGGCCAGAACTATGGCTACACCTTC. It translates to CASSLGGQNYGYTF.

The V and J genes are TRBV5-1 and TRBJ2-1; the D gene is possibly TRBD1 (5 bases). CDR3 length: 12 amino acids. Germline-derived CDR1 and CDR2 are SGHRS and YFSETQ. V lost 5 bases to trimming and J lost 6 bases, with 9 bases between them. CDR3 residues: CASSRQGNEQFF. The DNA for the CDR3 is TGCGCCAGCAGTCGGCAGGGCAATGAGCAGTTCTTC.

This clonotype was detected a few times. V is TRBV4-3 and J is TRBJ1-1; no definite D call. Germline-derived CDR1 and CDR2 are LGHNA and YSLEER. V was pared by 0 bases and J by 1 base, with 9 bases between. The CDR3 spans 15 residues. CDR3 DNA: TGCGCCAGCAGCCAAGATGGTTTGGAGAACACTGAAGCTTTCTTT. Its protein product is CASSQDGLENTEAFF.

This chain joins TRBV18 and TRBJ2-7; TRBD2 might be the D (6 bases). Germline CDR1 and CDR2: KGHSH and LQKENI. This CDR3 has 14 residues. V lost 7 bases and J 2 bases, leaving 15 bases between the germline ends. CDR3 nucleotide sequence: TGTGCCAGCTTAAACGGCGGGACCCCCTACGAGCAGTACTTC. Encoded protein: CASLNGGTPYEQYF.

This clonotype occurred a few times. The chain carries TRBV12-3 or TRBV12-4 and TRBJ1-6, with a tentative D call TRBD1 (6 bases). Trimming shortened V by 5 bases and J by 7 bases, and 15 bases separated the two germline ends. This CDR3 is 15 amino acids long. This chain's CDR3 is CASSTPGARNSPLHF. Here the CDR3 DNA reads TGTGCCAGCAGTACCCCGGGGGCGAGGAATTCACCCCTCCACTTT.

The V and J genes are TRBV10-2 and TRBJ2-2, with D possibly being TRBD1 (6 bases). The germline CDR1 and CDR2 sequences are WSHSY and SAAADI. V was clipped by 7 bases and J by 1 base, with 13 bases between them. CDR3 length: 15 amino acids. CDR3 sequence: CASIRGGGNTGELFF. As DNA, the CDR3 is TGCGCCAGCATCAGGGGTGGTGGGAACACCGGGGAGCTGTTTTTT.